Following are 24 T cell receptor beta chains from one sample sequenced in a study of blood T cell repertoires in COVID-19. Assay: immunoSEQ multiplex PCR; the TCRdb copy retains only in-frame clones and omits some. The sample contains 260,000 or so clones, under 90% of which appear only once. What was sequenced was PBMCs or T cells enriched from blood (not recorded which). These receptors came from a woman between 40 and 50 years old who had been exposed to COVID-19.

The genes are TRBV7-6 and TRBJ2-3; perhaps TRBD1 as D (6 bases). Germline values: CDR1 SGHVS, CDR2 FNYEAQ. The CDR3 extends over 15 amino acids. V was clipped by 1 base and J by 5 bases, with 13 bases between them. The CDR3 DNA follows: TGTGCCAGCAGCTTAGGGGGCCTAGGGGGAGATACGCAGTATTTT. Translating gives CASSLGGLGGDTQYF. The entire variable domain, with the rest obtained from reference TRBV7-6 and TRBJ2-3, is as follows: GAGVSQSPRYKVTKRGQDVALRCDPISGHVSLYWYRQALGQGPEFLTYFNYEAQQDKSGLPNDRFSAERPEGSISTLTIQRTEQRDSAMYRCASSLGGLGGDTQYFGPGTRLTVL.

The CDR3 region is CASSIPGQRAEQYF. In nucleotides, the CDR3 is TGTGCCAGTAGTATCCCGGGACAGAGGGCCGAGCAGTACTTC. The V gene is TRBV19, the J gene TRBJ2-7, with 7 bases lining up with TRBD1. This CDR3 is 14 amino acids long. Unmatched junction bases numbered 8, after V lost 3 bases and J lost 6 bases. Germline V gives CDR1 LNHDA, CDR2 SQIVND (reference sequence).

CDR3 nucleotides: TGTGCCAGCAGCCAAGAATTCCTACTCGGACAGGGGGCGCGGGACACTGAAGCTTTCTTT. Protein: CASSQEFLLGQGARDTEAFF. This chain uses TRBV14 with TRBJ1-1, with TRBD1 identical over 11 bases. Per germline, CDR1 SGHDN and CDR2 FVKESK. The trim removed 0 bases at V and 3 bases at J, leaving 15 bases unmatched. The CDR3 consists of 20 residues.

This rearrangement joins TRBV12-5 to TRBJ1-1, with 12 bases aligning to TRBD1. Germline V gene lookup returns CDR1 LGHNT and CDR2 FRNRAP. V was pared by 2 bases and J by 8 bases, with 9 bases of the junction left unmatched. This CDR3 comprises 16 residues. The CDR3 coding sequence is TGTGCTAGTGGTTTGCCCCAGGGACAGGGGGCGAGGGAAGCTTTCTTT. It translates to CASGLPQGQGAREAFF.

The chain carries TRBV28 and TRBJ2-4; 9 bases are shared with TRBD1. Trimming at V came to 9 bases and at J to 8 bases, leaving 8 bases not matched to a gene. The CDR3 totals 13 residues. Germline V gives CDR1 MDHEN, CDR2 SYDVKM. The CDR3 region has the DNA TGTGCCAGTGGAGACAGGGGGGGAGACATTCAGTACTTC. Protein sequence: CASGDRGGDIQYF.

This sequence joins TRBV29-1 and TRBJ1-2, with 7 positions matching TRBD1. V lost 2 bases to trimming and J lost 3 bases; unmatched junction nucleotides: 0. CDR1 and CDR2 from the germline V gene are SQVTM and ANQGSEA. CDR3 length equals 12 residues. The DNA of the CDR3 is TGCAGCGTTGAACAGGGGGACTATGGCTACACCTTC. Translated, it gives CSVEQGDYGYTF.

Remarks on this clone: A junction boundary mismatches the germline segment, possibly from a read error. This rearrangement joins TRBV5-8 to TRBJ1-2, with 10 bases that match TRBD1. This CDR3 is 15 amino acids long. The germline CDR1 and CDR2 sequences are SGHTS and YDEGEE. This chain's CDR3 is CASSLGDRGNYGYTF. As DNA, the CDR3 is TGTGCCAGCAGTTTGGGGGACAGGGGAAACTATGGCTACACCTTC.

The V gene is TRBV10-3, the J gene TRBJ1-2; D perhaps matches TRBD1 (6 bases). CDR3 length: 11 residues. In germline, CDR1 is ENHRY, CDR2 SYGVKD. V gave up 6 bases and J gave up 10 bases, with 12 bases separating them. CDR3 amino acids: CAIRRQVYYTF. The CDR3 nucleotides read TGTGCCATCAGGCGACAGGTCTACTACACCTTC.

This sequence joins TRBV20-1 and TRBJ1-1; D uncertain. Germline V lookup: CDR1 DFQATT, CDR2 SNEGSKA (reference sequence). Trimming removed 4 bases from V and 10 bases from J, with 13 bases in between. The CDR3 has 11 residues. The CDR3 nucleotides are TGCAGTGCTAACAAGGGTGGAGGAGCTTTCTTT. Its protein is CSANKGGGAFF.

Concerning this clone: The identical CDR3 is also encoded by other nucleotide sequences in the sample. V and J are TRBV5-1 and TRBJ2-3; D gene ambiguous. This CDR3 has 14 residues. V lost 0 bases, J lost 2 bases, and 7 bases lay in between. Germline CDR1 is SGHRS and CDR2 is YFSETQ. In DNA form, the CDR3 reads TGCGCCAGCAGCTTGGAACAAAACACAGATACGCAGTATTTT. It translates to CASSLEQNTDTQYF.

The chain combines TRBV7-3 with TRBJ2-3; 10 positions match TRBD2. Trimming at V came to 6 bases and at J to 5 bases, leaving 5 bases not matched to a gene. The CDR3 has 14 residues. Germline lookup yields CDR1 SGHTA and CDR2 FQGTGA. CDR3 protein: CASSSLAGEDTQYF. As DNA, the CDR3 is TGTGCCAGCAGTTCCCTAGCGGGGGAAGATACGCAGTATTTT.

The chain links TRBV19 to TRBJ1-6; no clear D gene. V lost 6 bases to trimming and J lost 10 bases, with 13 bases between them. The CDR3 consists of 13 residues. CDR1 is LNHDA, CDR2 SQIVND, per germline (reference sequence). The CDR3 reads CASRRQPQSPLHF. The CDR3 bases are TGTGCCAGTAGGAGACAACCCCAATCACCCCTCCACTTT.

This CDR3 reads CASSFSNIGGNTIYF. The DNA for the CDR3 is TGTGCCAGCAGCTTCTCGAACATCGGGGGAAACACCATATATTTT. V is TRBV7-6 and J is TRBJ1-3; D is ambiguous. This CDR3 is built from 15 residues. Trimming cost V 3 bases and J 4 bases, with 13 bases left between them. Germline-derived CDR1 and CDR2 are SGHVS and FNYEAQ. Complete variable domain (other parts from reference TRBV7-6 and TRBJ1-3): GAGVSQSPRYKVTKRGQDVALRCDPISGHVSLYWYRQALGQGPEFLTYFNYEAQQDKSGLPNDRFSAERPEGSISTLTIQRTEQRDSAMYRCASSFSNIGGNTIYFGEGSWLTVV.

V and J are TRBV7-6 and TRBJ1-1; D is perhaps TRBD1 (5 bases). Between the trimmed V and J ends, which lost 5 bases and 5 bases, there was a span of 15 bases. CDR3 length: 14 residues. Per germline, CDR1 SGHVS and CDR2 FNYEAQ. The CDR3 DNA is TGTGCCAGCAGCCCCATGGGGGGAGATACTGAAGCTTTCTTT. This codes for CASSPMGGDTEAFF. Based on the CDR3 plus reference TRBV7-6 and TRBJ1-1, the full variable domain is GAGVSQSPRYKVTKRGQDVALRCDPISGHVSLYWYRQALGQGPEFLTYFNYEAQQDKSGLPNDRFSAERPEGSISTLTIQRTEQRDSAMYRCASSPMGGDTEAFFGQGTRLTVV.

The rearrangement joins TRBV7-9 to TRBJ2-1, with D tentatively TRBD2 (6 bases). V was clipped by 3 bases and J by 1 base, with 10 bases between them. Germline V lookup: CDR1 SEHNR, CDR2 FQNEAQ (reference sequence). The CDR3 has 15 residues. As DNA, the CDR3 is TGTGCCAGCAGCTTTCGGGGAGGTTCCTACAATGAGCAGTTCTTC. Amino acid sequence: CASSFRGGSYNEQFF.

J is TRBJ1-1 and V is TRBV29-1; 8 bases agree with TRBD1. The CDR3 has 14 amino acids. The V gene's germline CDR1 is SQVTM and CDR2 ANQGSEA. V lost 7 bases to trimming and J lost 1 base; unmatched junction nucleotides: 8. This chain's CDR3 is CSAMTGAGNTEAFF. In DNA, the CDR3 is TGCAGCGCTATGACAGGGGCGGGGAACACTGAAGCTTTCTTT.

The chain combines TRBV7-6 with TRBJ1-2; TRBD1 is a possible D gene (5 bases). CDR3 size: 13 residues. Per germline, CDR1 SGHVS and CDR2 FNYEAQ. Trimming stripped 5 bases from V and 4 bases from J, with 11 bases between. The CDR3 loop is CASSTGTSYGYTF. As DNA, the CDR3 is TGTGCCAGCAGCACGGGGACTTCCTATGGCTACACCTTC.

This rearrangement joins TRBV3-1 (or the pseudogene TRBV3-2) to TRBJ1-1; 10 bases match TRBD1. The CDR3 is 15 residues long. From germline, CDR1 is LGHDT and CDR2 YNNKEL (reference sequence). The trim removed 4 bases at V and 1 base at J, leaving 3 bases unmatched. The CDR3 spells CASSRRDRGNTEAFF. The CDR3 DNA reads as TGTGCCAGCAGCCGAAGGGACAGGGGGAACACTGAAGCTTTCTTT.

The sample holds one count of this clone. CDR3 protein: CASSIEGANYGYTF. CDR3 nucleotides: TGTGCCAGTAGTATTGAAGGGGCCAACTATGGCTACACCTTC. V is TRBV19 and J is TRBJ1-2; perhaps TRBD1 as D (5 bases). CDR3 length: 14 residues. The V gene lost 3 bases and the J gene lost 2 bases, with 10 bases spanning the gap. Germline CDR1 and CDR2: LNHDA and SQIVND (reference sequence). The full variable domain, in which reference TRBV19 and TRBJ1-2 provide the parts outside the CDR3, is DGGITQSPKYLFRKEGQNVTLSCEQNLNHDAMYWYRQDPGQGLRLIYYSQIVNDFQKGDIAEGYSVSREKKESFPLTVTSAQKNPTAFYLCASSIEGANYGYTFGSGTRLTVV.

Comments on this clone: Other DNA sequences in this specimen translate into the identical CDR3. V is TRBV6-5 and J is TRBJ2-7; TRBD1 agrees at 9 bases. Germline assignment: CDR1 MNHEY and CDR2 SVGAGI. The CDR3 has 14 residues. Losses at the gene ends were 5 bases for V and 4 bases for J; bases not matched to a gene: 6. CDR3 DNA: TGTGCCAGCAGTCCGGGGACAGGGAGATACGAGCAGTACTTC. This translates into CASSPGTGRYEQYF.

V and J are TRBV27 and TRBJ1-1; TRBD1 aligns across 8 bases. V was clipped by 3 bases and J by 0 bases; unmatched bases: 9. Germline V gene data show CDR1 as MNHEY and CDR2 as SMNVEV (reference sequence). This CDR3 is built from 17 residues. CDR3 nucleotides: TGTGCCAGCAGTTTCCGCCAGGGGGCTACCATGAACACTGAAGCTTTCTTT. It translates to CASSFRQGATMNTEAFF.

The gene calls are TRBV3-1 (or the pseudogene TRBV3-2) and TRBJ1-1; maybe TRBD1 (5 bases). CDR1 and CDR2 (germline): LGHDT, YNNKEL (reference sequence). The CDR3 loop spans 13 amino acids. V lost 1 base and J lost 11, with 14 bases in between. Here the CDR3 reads CASSQGEGRGAFF. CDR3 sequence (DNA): TGTGCCAGCAGCCAAGGGGAGGGACGGGGGGCTTTCTTT.

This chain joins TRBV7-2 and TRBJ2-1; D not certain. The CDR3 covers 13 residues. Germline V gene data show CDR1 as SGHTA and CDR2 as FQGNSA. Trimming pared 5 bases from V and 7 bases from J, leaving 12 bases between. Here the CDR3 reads CASSTSHGNEQFF. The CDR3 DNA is TGTGCCAGCAGCACATCCCACGGGAATGAGCAGTTCTTC.

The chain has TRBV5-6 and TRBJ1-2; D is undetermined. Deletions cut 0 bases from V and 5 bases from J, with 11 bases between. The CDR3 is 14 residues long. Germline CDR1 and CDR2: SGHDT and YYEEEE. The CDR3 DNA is TGTGCCAGCAGCTTGGGGCAGGTACCATATGGCTACACCTTC. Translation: CASSLGQVPYGYTF.